The 5 T cell receptor beta chains below were found in one sample sequenced in a study of T cells in Graves' hyperthyroidism and ophthalmopathy. TCR beta CDR3 region amplification was performed from RNA transcripts. Carried out on the TCR CDR3, a first-round RT-PCR used the HTBI primer set. TCRdb fed the multiplex PCR reads into MiXCR, producing one record per CDR3 protein. The sample lists around 530,000 distinct CDR3 sequences, roughly 18% occurring once. The source material was blood. The origin of the receptors is a woman between 18 and 29 years old with Graves' ophthalmopathy.

The V call is TRBV5-5, the J call TRBJ2-7, with TRBD2 matching 15 bases. J lost 3 bases, V lost 4 bases, and 5 bases had no gene match. The germline gives CDR1 SGHKS, CDR2 YYEKEE (reference sequence). The CDR3 loop spans 16 amino acids. CDR3 DNA: TGTGCCAGCAGCGCGGGACTAGCGGGAGGCCTCTACGAGCAGTACTTC. It codes for CASSAGLAGGLYEQYF.

This sequence joins TRBV9 and TRBJ1-2; 8 bases align to TRBD1. This CDR3 region has 16 residues. V was clipped by 4 bases and J by 4 bases; unmatched bases: 12. In germline, CDR1 is SGDLS, CDR2 YYNGEE. The CDR3 DNA follows: TGTGCCAGCAGCCCTCACAGGGGGGGCCTCGGCTATGGCTACACCTTC. This sequence encodes CASSPHRGGLGYGYTF.

There are many counts of this clonotype. This sequence joins TRBV6-2 or TRBV6-3 and TRBJ1-3; the D is unclear. Trimming took 5 bases from V and 1 from J, leaving 9 bases between them. Germline loops: CDR1 MNHEY, CDR2 SVGEGT. The CDR3 totals 14 residues. In DNA form, the CDR3 reads TGTGCCAGCAGTACCGCGGAGTCTGGAAACACCATATATTTT. Encoded protein: CASSTAESGNTIYF.

This clonotype was counted between two and nine times. The chain employs TRBV7-9 and TRBJ2-3; TRBD2 matches at 13 bases. This CDR3 region has 16 residues. With 5 bases clipped from V and 5 bases from J, the junction kept 7 bases outside the gene matches. CDR1 and CDR2 from the germline V gene are SEHNR and FQNEAQ (reference sequence). The CDR3 DNA follows: TGTGCCAGCAGCCCCACGACTAGCGGGGGGAGAGATACGCAGTATTTT. Translation gives CASSPTTSGGRDTQYF.

This clonotype was observed many times. The chain links TRBV6-2 or TRBV6-3 to TRBJ2-1, with 9 bases that match TRBD2. Germline CDR1 reads MNHEY; CDR2 reads SVGEGT. J lost 6 bases, V lost 0 bases, and 3 bases had no gene match. The CDR3 covers 15 residues. CDR3 sequence: CASSYSSGSLNEQFF. DNA of the CDR3: TGTGCCAGCAGTTACTCTAGCGGGAGTCTCAATGAGCAGTTCTTC.